This T cell receptor beta chain was retrieved from a study of cytomegalovirus exposure and HLA in healthy donors. Notes on the study in general: In vitro experiments confirmed that a few CMV-associated chains were specific for CMV antigens. Rarity held for most TCR sequences, but there were some public TCRs that occurred in many donors. High specificity and sensitivity for cytomegalovirus status were reported for the classifier.

The donors were part of the validation cohort, which consisted of over a hundred subjects and was separate from the first cohort of several hundred subjects. TCRdb's table, derived via immunoSEQ multiplex PCR, lists solely in-frame clones and lacks some. The table shows about 160,000 clones, with roughly 80% occurring only once. Note on this clone: Antigen unknown.

The trim removed 4 bases at V and 0 bases at J, leaving 2 bases unmatched. CDR3 length: 15 amino acids. Germline assignment: CDR1 LGHNA and CDR2 YSLEER. V and J are TRBV4-3 and TRBJ2-7; 11 bases agree with TRBD2. The sequence was collected from a man in his thirties or forties in good health and CMV-seropositive. Sequencing used PBMCs. The CDR3 sequence is CASSLGLAGSYEQYF. CDR3 in DNA: TGCGCCAGCAGCCTTGGACTAGCGGGCTCCTACGAGCAGTACTTC.